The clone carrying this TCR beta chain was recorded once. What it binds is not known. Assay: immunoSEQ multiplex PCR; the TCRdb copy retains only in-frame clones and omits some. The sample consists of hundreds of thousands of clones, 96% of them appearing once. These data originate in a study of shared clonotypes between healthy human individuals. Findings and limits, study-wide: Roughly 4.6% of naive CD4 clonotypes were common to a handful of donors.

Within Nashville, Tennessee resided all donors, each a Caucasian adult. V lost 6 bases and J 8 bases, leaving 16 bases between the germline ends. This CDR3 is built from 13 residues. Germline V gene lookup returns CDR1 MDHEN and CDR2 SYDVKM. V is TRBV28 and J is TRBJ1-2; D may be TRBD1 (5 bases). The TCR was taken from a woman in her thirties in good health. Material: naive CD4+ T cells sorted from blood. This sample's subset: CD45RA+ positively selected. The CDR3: CASSPGGVGGYTF. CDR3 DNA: TGTGCCAGCAGCCCCGGAGGGGTGGGCGGCTACACCTTC.